A selection of T cell receptor beta chains follows, all from one sample in a study of technical replicates of blood from a few donors. The method was immunoSEQ multiplex PCR; TCRdb's version includes in-frame clones alone and lacks a portion of them. The sample consists of about 14,000 clones, about 80% of them appearing once. Specimen: PBMCs. These receptors all stem from a human donor in good health. Each CDR3 is given with its conserved first and last residue. The D gene is left open where the match is weak. Not all rows give a size; the values are once, few, many and, for expanded clones, a class.

TRBD1	TRBJ1-1	few	TRBV7-6	TGTGCCAGCACTACCGGGACAGTGAACACTGAAGCTTTCTTT	CASTTGTVNTEAFF
TRBD1	TRBJ1-3	few	TRBV7-6	TGTGCCAGCAGCTTAGTTGACAGGGCCTCTGGAAACACCATATATTTT	CASSLVDRASGNTIYF
.	TRBJ1-6	once	TRBV29-1	TGCAGCGTTCGCGGCGATAATAATTCACCCCTCCACTTT	CSVRGDNNSPLHF
.	TRBJ2-3	.	TRBV7-6	TGTGCCAGCAGCTCCAGCGGGTTCACAGATACGCAGTATTTT	CASSSSGFTDTQYF
TRBD2	TRBJ2-1	.	TRBV2	TGTGCCAGCAGTGAGGAAACTAGCGGGACTTACCGCCTCAATGAGCAGTTCTTC	CASSEETSGTYRLNEQFF
.	TRBJ1-4	.	TRBV2	TGTGCCAGCAGTGAGAGTCATTCTAATGAAAAACTGTTTTTT	CASSESHSNEKLFF
TRBD2	TRBJ2-3	.	TRBV30	TGTGCCTGGAAAGCTAGCGGGAGCCCAGATACGCAGTATTTT	CAWKASGSPDTQYF
.	TRBJ2-7	.	TRBV9	TGTGCCAGCAGCGTTTCAGACAGGACCCTATGGGGCCAGATCTACGAGCAGTACTTC	CASSVSDRTLWGQIYEQYF
.	TRBJ2-2	.	TRBV11-3	TGTGCCAGCAGCTTAGATCAAGGGGGAGAAGGAACCGGGGAGCTGTTTTTT	CASSLDQGGEGTGELFF
TRBD2	TRBJ2-3	.	TRBV19	TGTGCCAGGGACCTATGTAAACGGGAGGTTCCTTCGGGAGATACGCAGTATTTT	CARDLCKREVPSGDTQYF
TRBD1	TRBJ1-2	.	TRBV19	TGTGCCAGTGGCAGGGGGCTGGGCTATGGCTACACCTTC	CASGRGLGYGYTF
TRBD1	TRBJ2-7	once	TRBV27	TGTGCCAGCAGTTTAAGTTACGCGGGGACAGGGGGCTACGAGCAGTACTTC	CASSLSYAGTGGYEQYF
TRBD2	TRBJ2-1	.	TRBV29-1	TGCAGCGTTGAGGGACTAGGGGCCGTGTTCGAGCAGTTCTTC	CSVEGLGAVFEQFF
.	TRBJ1-1	.	TRBV5-1	TGCGCCAGCAGCTTGGCCGGAGGGTACACTGAAGCTTTCTTT	CASSLAGGYTEAFF
TRBD2	TRBJ2-1	.	TRBV10-1	TGCGCCAGCAGCGGTCGTCCCGGGACTAGCGGGGGCTCCTACAATGAGCAGTTCTTC	CASSGRPGTSGGSYNEQFF
TRBD2	TRBJ2-6	.	TRBV19	TGTGCCAGTCGTCGGCGGGAGGGCCTGTCTGGGGCCAACGTCCTGACTTTC	CASRRREGLSGANVLTF
TRBD2	TRBJ2-7	.	TRBV7-3	TGTGCCAGCAGCTTAAGTGGGGGGGATCAGGCCTACGAGCAGTACTTC	CASSLSGGDQAYEQYF
TRBD2	TRBJ2-3	.	TRBV7-2	TGTGCCAGCAGCCCGGTTTGGCTAGCGGGAGGGCGGGTGGCAGATACGCAGTATTTT	CASSPVWLAGGRVADTQYF
.	TRBJ1-1	few	TRBV29-1	TGCAGCGCAGGGGACGGGAACACTGAAGCTTTCTTT	CSAGDGNTEAFF
.	TRBJ2-3	once	TRBV2	TGTGCCAGCAGTCTGGACTACACAGATACGCAGTATTTT	CASSLDYTDTQYF
.	TRBJ2-7	.	TRBV5-1	TGCGCCAGCAGCTTGGCGGGGAGTCCCTACGAGCAGTACTTC	CASSLAGSPYEQYF
.	TRBJ1-3	.	TRBV25-1	TGTGCCAGCAGTGAAATCGGTCCCGGAAACACCATATATTTT	CASSEIGPGNTIYF